This T cell receptor beta chain appears in the sequencing data of a study of CD8+ T cells in alopecia areata. Findings and caveats of the study: Lesional scalp, especially alopecia totalis/universalis, showed higher clonality than normal scalp. Scalp sequencing also captures normal skin's resident alphabeta T cells.

From alopecia areata patients, lesional scalp punch biopsies and peripheral blood were collected. PBMCs yielded sorted CD4+ and CD8+ T cells. Reverse transcription of extracted RNA yielded cDNA, which provided the sequencing template. The method was immunoSEQ multiplex PCR; TCRdb's version includes in-frame clones alone and lacks a portion of them. The data hold 90,000 to 130,000 clones, with 45% to 60% observed a single time. V lost 7 bases, J lost 10 bases, and 17 bases lay in between. The CDR3 covers 11 residues. Germline CDR1 and CDR2: DFQATT and SNEGSKA (reference sequence). The table lists this clone with a few counts. Its antigen is currently unknown.

The sequenced material came from NKG2D-low CD8+ T cells sorted from blood. This chain joins TRBV20-1 and TRBJ2-7, with D possibly being TRBD2 (6 bases). The TCR was taken from a human donor with alopecia areata. DNA of the CDR3: TGCAGTGACGCGGGGACCTTCTTACAGTACTTC. Its protein is CSDAGTFLQYF.